This T cell receptor beta chain was sequenced for a study of PD-L1 blockade in urothelial cancer. As to time point: pretreatment peripheral blood. Every patient provided from 1 to 8 samples, collected pretreatment and on-treatment. CDR3 length equals 13 residues. The germline gives CDR1 MGHDK, CDR2 SYGVNS. V was pared by 3 bases and J by 9 bases, with 12 bases between. Assay used: immunoSEQ multiplex PCR; TCRdb lists only in-frame clones, some missing. The sample lists about 38,000 clones; just under 85% were seen once. This clone was recorded only once. The rearrangement links TRBV25-1 to TRBJ2-1, with D possibly being TRBD1 (5 bases). The source is a man of 80 years or more with urothelial cancer. Sequenced material: PBMCs, taken around atezolizumab (anti-PD-L1) treatment. CDR3 coding DNA: TGTGCCAGCAGTGACTCCCCCCAGGGTGAGCAGTTCTTC. It specifies CASSDSPQGEQFF.